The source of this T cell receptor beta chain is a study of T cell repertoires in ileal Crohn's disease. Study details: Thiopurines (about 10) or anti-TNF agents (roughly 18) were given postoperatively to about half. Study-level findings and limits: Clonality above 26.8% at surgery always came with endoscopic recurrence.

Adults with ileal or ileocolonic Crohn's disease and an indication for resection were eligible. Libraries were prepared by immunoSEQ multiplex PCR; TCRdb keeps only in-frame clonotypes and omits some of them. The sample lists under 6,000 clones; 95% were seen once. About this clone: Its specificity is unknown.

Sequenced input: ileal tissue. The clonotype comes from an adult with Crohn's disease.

The CDR3 DNA is TGTGCCTGGAAAGCGGGGGCCCGGTCAGATGAGCAGTACTTC. Protein: CAWKAGARSDEQYF. The chain recombines TRBV30 with TRBJ2-7, with 8 bases identical to TRBD2. CDR1 GTSNPN and CDR2 SVGIG come from the germline V gene (reference sequence). V lost 4 bases, J lost 7 bases, and 12 bases stayed unmatched. This CDR3 is built from 14 residues.